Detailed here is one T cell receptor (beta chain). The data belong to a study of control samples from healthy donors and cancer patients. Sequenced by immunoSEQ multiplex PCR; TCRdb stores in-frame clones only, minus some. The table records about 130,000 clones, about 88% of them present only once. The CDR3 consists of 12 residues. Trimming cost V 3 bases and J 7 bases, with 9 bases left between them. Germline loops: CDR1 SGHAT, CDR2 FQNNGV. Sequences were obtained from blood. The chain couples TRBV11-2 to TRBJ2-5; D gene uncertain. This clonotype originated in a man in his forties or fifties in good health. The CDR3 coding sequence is TGTGCCAGCAGCTTTGAATGGGGGACCCAGTACTTC. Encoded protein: CASSFEWGTQYF.